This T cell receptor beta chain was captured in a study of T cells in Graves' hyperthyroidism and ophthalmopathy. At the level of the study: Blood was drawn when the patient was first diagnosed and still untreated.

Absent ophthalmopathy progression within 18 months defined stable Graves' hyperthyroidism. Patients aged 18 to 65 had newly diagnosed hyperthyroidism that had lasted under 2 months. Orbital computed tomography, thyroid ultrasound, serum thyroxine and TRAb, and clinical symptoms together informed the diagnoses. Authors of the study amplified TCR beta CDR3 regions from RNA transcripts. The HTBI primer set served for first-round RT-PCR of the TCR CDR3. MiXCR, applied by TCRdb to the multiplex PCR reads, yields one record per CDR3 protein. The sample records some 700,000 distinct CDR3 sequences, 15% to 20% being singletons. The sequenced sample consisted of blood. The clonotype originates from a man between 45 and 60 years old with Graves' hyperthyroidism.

CDR3 DNA: TGTGCCAGCAGTCGGACAGGGACGATAGGGGCCTTCTCCTACAATGAGCAGTTCTTC. This sequence encodes CASSRTGTIGAFSYNEQFF. The chain combines TRBV2 with TRBJ2-1; 8 nucleotides agree with TRBD1. J gave up 0 bases and V 5 bases, and 15 bases lay outside the gene matches. Germline CDR1 is SNHLY and CDR2 is FYNNEI. This CDR3 is built from 19 residues.